These 21 T cell receptor beta chains were sequenced from one sample in a study of cytomegalovirus exposure and HLA in healthy donors. This PCR relied on a set of 60 Vbeta primers and 13 Jbeta primers. Sequenced by immunoSEQ multiplex PCR; TCRdb stores in-frame clones only, minus some. Of 150,000 to 250,000 clones listed, roughly 85% are singletons. Sequencing was carried out using PBMCs. The receptors were sampled from a woman aged 50 to 60 in good health and CMV-seronegative.

The CDR3 spells CASSVEPLDTQYF. In DNA, the CDR3 is TGTGCCAGCAGCGTAGAGCCCCTAGATACGCAGTATTTT. The chain employs TRBV9 and TRBJ2-3; D is uncertain. The CDR3 sequence is 13 residues long. The V gene lost 0 bases and the J gene lost 5 bases, with 7 bases spanning the gap. Germline CDR1 reads SGDLS; CDR2 reads YYNGEE.

J is TRBJ1-5 and V is TRBV18, with D possibly matching TRBD1 (6 bases). The CDR3 has 17 residues. The germline V and J ends were trimmed by 5 bases and 1 base, with 18 bases remaining between them. CDR1 and CDR2 (germline): KGHSH, LQKENI. The CDR3 coding sequence is TGTGCCAGCTCAATTACCGGGACACAGGGAAGCAATCAGCCCCAGCATTTT. Translating gives CASSITGTQGSNQPQHF.

The genes are TRBV6-1 and TRBJ2-7; TRBD1 might be the D (5 bases). The germline V gene has CDR1 MNHNS and CDR2 SASEGT. The V end lost 2 bases, the J end lost 7 bases, and 18 bases lay between the germline ends. The CDR3 runs to 15 residues. The CDR3 DNA reads TGTGCCAGCAGTGAATTTTCCTCGCAGGGTTTGGAGCAGTACTTC. Translated: CASSEFSSQGLEQYF.

V and J are TRBV27 and TRBJ1-4; 10 positions match TRBD1. Germline V gene sequence: CDR1 MNHEY, CDR2 SMNVEV (reference sequence). This CDR3 is 15 amino acids long. The ends lost 4 bases at V and 6 bases at J; junction bases unmatched: 5. The CDR3 region has the DNA TGTGCCAGCAGTTCCCGCGGGACAGGGGATGAAAAACTGTTTTTT. This encodes CASSSRGTGDEKLFF.

The chain uses TRBV7-2 and TRBJ1-2; no reliable D call. V was shortened by 5 bases and J by 4 bases, with 17 bases between the two germline ends. The germline V gene encodes CDR1 SGHTA and CDR2 FQGNSA. CDR3 length: 15 amino acids. CDR3 residues: CASSQIRRVGYGYTF. The CDR3 DNA sequence: TGTGCCAGCAGCCAAATCAGGAGGGTCGGCTATGGCTACACCTTC.

V and J are TRBV28 and TRBJ1-2, with TRBD1 matching over 7 bases. Trimming cost V 2 bases and J 4 bases; bases outside gene matches: 1. This CDR3 spans 13 amino acids. Germline CDR1 reads MDHEN; CDR2 reads SYDVKM. In DNA form, the CDR3 reads TGTGCCAGCAGTTTACCAGGGGGCTATGGCTACACCTTC. This gives the protein CASSLPGGYGYTF.

The rearrangement joins TRBV5-6 to TRBJ1-2; possible D gene TRBD1, 5 bases. Trimming took off 6 bases at V and 4 bases at J, with 19 bases between the two ends. Germline lookup yields CDR1 SGHDT and CDR2 YYEEEE. The CDR3 has 15 amino acids. CDR3 bases: TGTGCCAGCAACCCATACAGGCCCGATGCCTATGGCTACACCTTC. Protein product: CASNPYRPDAYGYTF.

This chain links TRBV14 with TRBJ2-2; TRBD1 aligns across 7 bases. Germline-derived CDR1 and CDR2 are SGHDN and FVKESK. The length of the CDR3 is 15 residues. Unmatched junction bases numbered 3, after V lost 2 bases and J lost 3 bases. CDR3: CASSQWDRDTGELFF. CDR3 bases: TGTGCCAGCAGCCAATGGGACAGAGACACCGGGGAGCTGTTTTTT.

The chain couples TRBV27 to TRBJ2-7; perhaps TRBD2 as D (6 bases). The ends were cut back, 6 bases at V and 2 bases at J, with 20 bases in the middle. The germline V gene has CDR1 MNHEY and CDR2 SMNVEV (reference sequence). The CDR3 runs to 16 residues. The CDR3 protein is CASSYGLPEGTYEQYF. The CDR3 DNA sequence: TGTGCCAGCAGCTACGGACTACCCGAGGGTACCTACGAGCAGTACTTC.

This rearrangement joins TRBV11-3 to TRBJ2-3; D is uncertain. The CDR3 totals 14 residues. V was pared by 2 bases and J by 5 bases, with 11 bases between. The germline CDR1 and CDR2 sequences are SGHNT and YENEEA. As DNA, the CDR3 is TGTGCCAGCAGCTTAAGAAGTCAGGAAGATACGCAGTATTTT. Encoded protein: CASSLRSQEDTQYF. Supplemented by reference TRBV11-3 and TRBJ2-3, the full variable domain reads EAGVVQSPRYKIIEKKQPVAFWCNPISGHNTLYWYLQNLGQGPELLIRYENEEAVDDSQLPKDRFSAERLKGVDSTLKIQPAELGDSAVYLCASSLRSQEDTQYFGPGTRLTVL.

The rearrangement links TRBV5-1 to TRBJ1-1; D not certain. V shed 0 bases and J shed 1 base, with 10 bases lying between them. CDR1 SGHRS and CDR2 YFSETQ come from the germline V gene. The CDR3 runs 15 residues. CDR3 DNA sequence: TGCGCCAGCAGCTTGGTGGTCGCGGAGAACACTGAAGCTTTCTTT. Translated, it gives CASSLVVAENTEAFF.

V gene TRBV7-3 combines with J gene TRBJ1-1; 7 nucleotides match TRBD1. CDR1 and CDR2 from the germline V gene are SGHTA and FQGTGA. Unmatched junction bases numbered 4, after V lost 5 bases and J lost 1 base. The CDR3 has 14 amino acids. The CDR3 loop reads CASSPHRGNTEAFF. CDR3 in DNA: TGTGCCAGCAGCCCACACAGGGGGAACACTGAAGCTTTCTTT.

This clone was picked up a small number of times. V and J are TRBV13 and TRBJ2-7, with 7 bases matching TRBD1. The CDR3 totals 15 residues. CDR1 and CDR2 from the germline V gene are PRHDT and FYEKMQ (reference sequence). J gave up 2 bases and V 6 bases, and 10 bases lay outside the gene matches. CDR3 DNA: TGTGCCAGCAGTACTCGCGGTGGACAGGCCTACGAGCAGTACTTC. Translated, it gives CASSTRGGQAYEQYF. The full variable domain, with the rest looked up from reference TRBV13 and TRBJ2-7, is AAGVIQSPRHLIKEKRETATLKCYPIPRHDTVYWYQQGPGQDPQFLISFYEKMQSDKGSIPDRFSAQQFSDYHSELNMSSLELGDSALYFCASSTRGGQAYEQYFGPGTRLTVT.

This clone has just a few counts. The chain is built from TRBV27 and TRBJ2-2; 8 bases line up with TRBD1. Germline CDR1 is MNHEY and CDR2 is SMNVEV (reference sequence). J was trimmed by 6 bases and V by 3 bases; bases with no gene match: 6. This CDR3 is built from 15 residues. The CDR3 reads CASSLGRGRPGELFF. The CDR3 region has the DNA TGTGCCAGCAGTTTGGGCAGGGGGCGCCCCGGGGAGCTGTTTTTT.

This clone came up a few times. The genes are TRBV28 and TRBJ1-5; D remains ambiguous. CDR3 length: 15 amino acids. Germline CDR1 and CDR2: MDHEN and SYDVKM. The V end was cut by 6 bases, the J end by 2 bases, with 14 bases between. The CDR3, as DNA: TGTGCCAGCAGACTCAGCGGTCAGGGCAATCAGCCCCAGCATTTT. It encodes CASRLSGQGNQPQHF.

This chain connects TRBV28 to TRBJ1-1; TRBD1 is a possible D gene (5 bases). V was trimmed by 8 bases and J by 1 base, leaving 17 bases between them. Germline V gives CDR1 MDHEN, CDR2 SYDVKM. CDR3 length: 15 amino acids. The CDR3 region is CASSAAGRKNTEAFF. The CDR3 nucleotides read TGTGCCAGCTCTGCCGCGGGACGGAAGAACACTGAAGCTTTCTTT.

The chain links TRBV18 to TRBJ1-1; D is unclear. V was clipped by 3 bases and J by 1 base, with 3 bases between them. This CDR3 comprises 12 residues. The germline gives CDR1 KGHSH, CDR2 LQKENI. The CDR3 reads CASSPRNTEAFF. In DNA form, the CDR3 reads TGTGCCAGCTCACCGAGGAACACTGAAGCTTTCTTT. Combining the CDR3 with reference TRBV18 and TRBJ1-1 gives the whole variable domain NAGVMQNPRHLVRRRGQEARLRCSPMKGHSHVYWYRQLPEEGLKFMVYLQKENIIDESGMPKERFSAEFPKEGPSILRIQQVVRGDSAAYFCASSPRNTEAFFGQGTRLTVV.

This clone has a single count. The rearrangement uses TRBV10-1 and TRBJ1-1, with 7 nucleotides matching TRBD1. Trimming at V came to 8 bases and at J to 5 bases, leaving 5 bases not matched to a gene. Germline CDR1 is WNHNN and CDR2 is SYGVQD (reference sequence). CDR3 length equals 12 residues. CDR3 sequence: CASRQGRTEAFF. CDR3 nucleotides: TGCGCCAGCCGACAGGGTCGGACTGAAGCTTTCTTT.

The genes are TRBV9 and TRBJ2-1; D gene unclear. Trimming stripped 0 bases from V and 6 bases from J, with 7 bases between. The CDR3 has 13 amino acids. The germline gives CDR1 SGDLS, CDR2 YYNGEE. In nucleotides, the CDR3 is TGTGCCAGCAGCGTAGGCGACATCAATGAGCAGTTCTTC. Protein sequence: CASSVGDINEQFF.

This sequence joins TRBV7-3 and TRBJ1-1; weak D call: TRBD1 (6 bases). Germline assignment: CDR1 SGHTA and CDR2 FQGTGA. Trimming took 5 bases from V and 3 from J, leaving 22 bases between them. There are 17 residues in the CDR3. The CDR3 reads CASSPQVGTGRDTEAFF. CDR3 sequence (DNA): TGTGCCAGCAGCCCCCAAGTGGGCACAGGGAGGGACACTGAAGCTTTCTTT.

The chain couples TRBV30 to TRBJ2-2; tentative D call: TRBD2 (6 bases). This CDR3 spans 15 amino acids. Trimming removed 3 bases from V and 5 bases from J, with 16 bases in between. Germline-derived CDR1 and CDR2 are GTSNPN and SVGIG (reference sequence). The CDR3: CAWRWEAGRTGELFF. DNA for the CDR3: TGTGCCTGGAGATGGGAGGCGGGAAGGACCGGGGAGCTGTTTTTT.